Each of the 8 T cell receptor beta chains below was sequenced from the same sample in a study of T cells in Graves' hyperthyroidism and ophthalmopathy. RNA transcripts served as the template for amplifying TCR beta CDR3 regions. Primed by the HTBI set, a first-round RT-PCR was run on the TCR CDR3. MiXCR, run by TCRdb on the multiplex PCR reads, gives a single entry per CDR3 protein. Here the sample spans 150,000 to 200,000 distinct CDR3 sequences, 17% being singletons. The sequenced sample consisted of blood. Receptor source: a woman between 45 and 60 years old with Graves' hyperthyroidism.

This clonotype showed up many times. The chain carries TRBV9 and TRBJ2-7; 9 bases agree with TRBD1. Trimming cost V 3 bases and J 1 base; bases outside gene matches: 2. The CDR3 runs to 14 residues. The V gene's germline CDR1 is SGDLS and CDR2 YYNGEE. CDR3 nucleotides: TGTGCCAGCAGCGAGGGGACAGGGTCCTACGAGCAGTACTTC. Translating gives CASSEGTGSYEQYF.

The table lists this clonotype with many counts. The chain joins TRBV10-2 to TRBJ2-2; 10 positions agree with TRBD2. The CDR3 has 18 amino acids. V was pared by 4 bases and J by 1 base, with 9 bases of the junction left unmatched. Germline V gene data show CDR1 as WSHSY and CDR2 as SAAADI. The CDR3 region has the DNA TGCGCCAGCAGTGGGAACCCCTGGACTAGCGGGAACACCGGGGAGCTGTTTTTT. This gives the protein CASSGNPWTSGNTGELFF.

This clonotype was seen only a few times. The V gene is TRBV4-1, the J gene TRBJ1-2, with 8 bases matching TRBD1. This CDR3 comprises 15 residues. V shed 9 bases and J 5 bases; nucleotides not matched to a gene: 14. Germline V gives CDR1 MGHRA, CDR2 YSYEKL. The CDR3 loop is CASANQAGGAYGYTF. The DNA of the CDR3 is TGCGCCAGTGCCAACCAGGCAGGGGGCGCGTATGGCTACACCTTC.

This clonotype was detected many times. V usage is TRBV6-5 and J usage is TRBJ1-1, with D maybe TRBD1 (5 bases). CDR3 length: 16 amino acids. Trimming stripped 4 bases from V and 3 bases from J, with 18 bases between. From germline, CDR1 is MNHEY and CDR2 SVGAGI. The CDR3 loop is CASSSPGEQVYTEAFF. CDR3 in DNA: TGTGCCAGCAGTTCCCCCGGAGAACAGGTATACACTGAAGCTTTCTTT.

This clonotype was detected only a few times. This sequence joins TRBV9 and TRBJ1-6; possibly TRBD1 for D (5 bases). Germline-derived CDR1 and CDR2 are SGDLS and YYNGEE. The CDR3 is made up of 15 amino acids. Deletions cut 3 bases from V and 3 bases from J, with 10 bases between. The CDR3 DNA reads TGTGCCAGCAGCGACCGGGACCTCTATAATTCACCCCTCCACTTT. Its translation is CASSDRDLYNSPLHF. Supplemented by reference TRBV9 and TRBJ1-6, the full variable domain reads DSGVTQTPKHLITATGQRVTLRCSPRSGDLSVYWYQQSLDQGLQFLIQYYNGEERAKGNILERFSAQQFPDLHSELNLSSLELGDSALYFCASSDRDLYNSPLHFGNGTRLTVT.

The chain employs TRBV7-9 and TRBJ1-5; D unresolved. The CDR3 runs 14 residues. The V end lost 0 bases, the J end lost 3 bases, and 6 bases lay between the germline ends. CDR1 and CDR2 from the germline V gene are SEHNR and FQNEAQ (reference sequence). DNA for the CDR3: TGTGCCAGCAGCTTAGCGTCCGACAATCAGCCCCAGCATTTT. This encodes CASSLASDNQPQHF. Variable domain in full (rest from reference TRBV7-9 and TRBJ1-5): DTGVSQNPRHKITKRGQNVTFRCDPISEHNRLYWYRQTLGQGPEFLTYFQNEAQLEKSRLLSDRFSAERPKGSFSTLEIQRTEQGDSAMYLCASSLASDNQPQHFGDGTRLSIL.

This clonotype has ten or more counts. The chain is built from TRBV20-1 and TRBJ1-1; D gene ambiguous. The CDR3 sequence is 15 residues long. Trimming left V 1 base short and J 1 base short, with 13 bases between. In germline, CDR1 is DFQATT, CDR2 SNEGSKA (reference sequence). The CDR3 DNA reads as TGCAGTGCTAGAGTGGTGACCAGACCGAACACTGAAGCTTTCTTT. Translating gives CSARVVTRPNTEAFF.

The chain links TRBV7-9 to TRBJ1-1; no clear D gene. This CDR3 is 14 amino acids long. Trimming cost V 1 base and J 5 bases, with 11 bases left between them. CDR1 and CDR2 from the germline V gene are SEHNR and FQNEAQ (reference sequence). CDR3 residues: CASSLVDVGTEAFF. In nucleotides, the CDR3 is TGTGCCAGCAGCTTAGTCGACGTTGGGACTGAAGCTTTCTTT.